What follows are 12 T cell receptor beta chains derived from one specimen sequenced in a study of blood T cells in healthy people across ages. A sample-barcoded 5' primer and a J-beta primer mix were used in a second PCR of roughly 7 to 11 cycles. TCRdb re-derived calls from the 5' RACE reads in MiXCR, one entry per CDR3 protein. The sample has around 1,800,000 distinct CDR3 sequences, approximately 40% seen once. The specimen was blood. These receptors were obtained from a human donor in good health.

This clonotype was detected only once. At one of its ends the junction is not consistent with the germline gene, which may arise from a read error. As DNA, the CDR3 is TGTGCCAGCAGTGAAGGCAGGGAGGGTGGCCACACCTTC. It yields the protein CASSEGREGGHTF. The rearrangement links TRBV2 to TRBJ1-2, with D perhaps matching TRBD1 (5 bases). Germline V gives CDR1 SNHLY, CDR2 FYNNEI. The CDR3 spans 13 residues.

The chain carries TRBV3-1 and TRBJ2-1, with TRBD2 identical over 7 bases. Looked up from germline, CDR1 is LGHDT and CDR2 is YNNKEL (reference sequence). The CDR3 is 16 amino acids. V gave up 4 bases and J gave up 5 bases; unmatched junction bases: 11. DNA for the CDR3: TGTGCCAGCAGCCCGTTCGGGGCTCGGGGGGACAATGAGCAGTTCTTC. Translating it yields CASSPFGARGDNEQFF.

This clonotype was observed once. V is TRBV9 and J is TRBJ2-7; D is uncertain. The CDR3 has 16 amino acids. The germline CDR1 and CDR2 sequences are SGDLS and YYNGEE. V gave up 4 bases and J gave up 1 base, with 18 bases separating them. This CDR3 reads CASSPTGTATSYEQYF. The CDR3 bases are TGTGCCAGCAGCCCTACCGGAACGGCTACTTCCTACGAGCAGTACTTC.

The chain uses TRBV5-1 and TRBJ2-3; D remains ambiguous. CDR3 size: 16 residues. Trimming stripped 0 bases from V and 0 bases from J, with 11 bases between. CDR1 SGHRS and CDR2 YFSETQ come from the germline V gene. The CDR3 loop is CASSLEEVRSTDTQYF. DNA for the CDR3: TGCGCCAGCAGCTTGGAAGAGGTCCGGAGCACAGATACGCAGTATTTT.

This clonotype was found a few times. The J gene is TRBJ2-4, the V gene TRBV12-3 or TRBV12-4; D gene unclear. This CDR3 comprises 18 residues. Trimming shortened V by 4 bases and J by 3 bases, and 22 bases separated the two germline ends. The CDR3, as DNA: TGTGCCAGCAGTTCTTGGTCTGATCACCGCTTAGGCAAAAACATTCAGTACTTC. The encoded protein is CASSSWSDHRLGKNIQYF.

The chain couples TRBV13 to TRBJ2-7, with D maybe TRBD1 (5 bases). The germline CDR1 and CDR2 sequences are PRHDT and FYEKMQ (reference sequence). Trimming left V 6 bases short and J 4 bases short, with 22 bases between. The CDR3 extends over 16 amino acids. The CDR3 is CASSRAPQEFEYEQYF. CDR3 in DNA: TGTGCCAGCAGTAGAGCACCACAGGAGTTTGAGTACGAGCAGTACTTC. The whole variable domain, remainder taken from reference TRBV13 and TRBJ2-7, is AAGVIQSPRHLIKEKRETATLKCYPIPRHDTVYWYQQGPGQDPQFLISFYEKMQSDKGSIPDRFSAQQFSDYHSELNMSSLELGDSALYFCASSRAPQEFEYEQYFGPGTRLTVT.

This clonotype was detected a few times. The chain couples TRBV7-9 to TRBJ1-4; TRBD1 is a possible D gene (5 bases). Per germline, CDR1 SEHNR and CDR2 FQNEAQ (reference sequence). This CDR3 spans 13 amino acids. Trimming took 0 bases from V and 8 from J, leaving 7 bases between them. This CDR3 reads CASSLADREKLFF. The CDR3, as DNA: TGTGCCAGCAGCTTAGCAGACAGAGAAAAACTGTTTTTT.

This rearrangement joins TRBV12-3 or TRBV12-4 to TRBJ2-7; 7 nucleotides agree with TRBD1. V lost 7 bases, J lost 6 bases, and 6 bases stayed unmatched. The CDR3 length is 12 residues. The CDR3 region has the DNA TGTGCCAGCACACAGGGGTCGGGCGAGCAGTACTTC. This gives the protein CASTQGSGEQYF.

The gene calls are TRBV29-1 and TRBJ2-1, with 8 bases fitting TRBD1. The length of the CDR3 is 14 residues. The J segment lost 9 bases and the V segment lost 0 bases, leaving 7 bases of the junction unmatched. Germline values: CDR1 SQVTM, CDR2 ANQGSEA. CDR3 nucleotide sequence: TGCAGCGTTGAAGAATCAGGACAGGGAACTGAGCAGTTCTTC. It translates to CSVEESGQGTEQFF.

This clonotype turned up a few times. The chain combines TRBV7-9 with TRBJ2-4; 7 bases are a match to TRBD2. J gave up 13 bases and V 3 bases, and 15 bases lay outside the gene matches. The CDR3 sequence is 15 residues long. The V gene's germline CDR1 is SEHNR and CDR2 FQNEAQ (reference sequence). CDR3 sequence (DNA): TGTGCCAGCAGCTTCGGGCTAGCGGCCTACAATGAGCAGTACTTC. Its protein is CASSFGLAAYNEQYF.

This clonotype was recorded a few times. The V call is TRBV10-3, the J call TRBJ1-5; maybe TRBD1 (5 bases). The CDR3 spans 17 residues. V was shortened by 0 bases and J by 0 bases, with 12 bases between the two germline ends. CDR1 and CDR2 from the germline V gene are ENHRY and SYGVKD. The CDR3 DNA reads as TGTGCCATCAGTGAGTCTGGGGCGGACTATAGCAATCAGCCCCAGCATTTT. Amino acids: CAISESGADYSNQPQHF.

V gene TRBV27 combines with J gene TRBJ1-2; maybe TRBD1 (5 bases). The CDR3 runs to 16 residues. Per germline, CDR1 MNHEY and CDR2 SMNVEV (reference sequence). The V end was cut by 6 bases, the J end by 3 bases, with 20 bases between. The CDR3 loop is CASSPSAGPLDYGYTF. The CDR3 region has the DNA TGTGCCAGCAGCCCTAGCGCGGGACCTCTCGACTATGGCTACACCTTC.